This entry lists 6 T cell receptor beta chains sequenced from one sample in a study of CD8+CD57+ T cells in acquired aplastic anemia (dated by TCRdb to about 2018). TCRdb lists the instrument as Illumina HiSeq 2000. Genomic DNA was used as template for profiling of TCR beta VDJ combinations and CDR3 sequences. TCRdb ran its own pipeline on the public reads, namely fastp trimming at Q25 and MiXCR clone calling, and kept in-frame beta chains. Each record represents a unique CDR3 protein, reported with the most common genes and DNA among its rows. The sample table contains about 190,000 distinct CDR3 sequences; only one count was recorded for roughly 64% of them. The ten largest account for 35% to 55% of the sample. Sequenced input: sorted CD4+, CD8+, or CD8+CD57+ T cells (not recorded which) from PBMCs. Receptors originate from a human donor with severe aplastic anemia or a healthy control (not recorded which).

In this sample, this clonotype turned up a few times. The chain employs TRBV7-8 and TRBJ1-1; D is unclear. The CDR3 loop spans 14 amino acids. Germline CDR1 is SGHVS and CDR2 is FQNEAQ. The V end lost 3 bases, the J end lost 0 bases, and 8 bases lay between the germline ends. CDR3 amino acids: CASSFGVMNTEAFF. CDR3 bases: TGTGCCAGCAGCTTTGGGGTCATGAACACTGAAGCTTTCTTT. Based on the CDR3 plus reference TRBV7-8 and TRBJ1-1, the full variable domain is GAGVSQSPRYKVAKRGQDVALRCDPISGHVSLFWYQQALGQGPEFLTYFQNEAQLDKSGLPSDRFFAERPEGSVSTLKIQRTQQEDSAVYLCASSFGVMNTEAFFGQGTRLTVV.

The chain has TRBV5-4 and TRBJ2-7; D not resolved. From germline, CDR1 is SGHNT and CDR2 YYREEE (reference sequence). The CDR3 length is 13 residues. V lost 4 bases and J 2 bases, leaving 10 bases between the germline ends. The DNA of the CDR3 is TGTGCCAGCAGCCAGTTCAGTACCTACGAGCAGTACTTC. This encodes CASSQFSTYEQYF.

J is TRBJ1-2 and V is TRBV29-1; D possibly corresponds to TRBD1 (6 bases). V lost 0 bases and J 13 bases, leaving 15 bases between the germline ends. The CDR3 has 12 residues. CDR1 and CDR2 (germline): SQVTM, ANQGSEA. The CDR3 loop is CSVEDLTLTGTF. The CDR3 nucleotides are TGCAGCGTTGAAGATCTTACCTTGACAGGCACCTTC.

The CDR3 region has the DNA TGCGCCAGCAGCCAAGGGACCGAGGGAGCTTTCTTT. Residues: CASSQGTEGAFF. The V gene is TRBV4-1, the J gene TRBJ1-1; no clear D gene. Germline-derived CDR1 and CDR2 are MGHRA and YSYEKL. Trimming removed 1 base from V and 10 bases from J, with 10 bases in between. CDR3 size: 12 residues.

The rearrangement links TRBV29-1 to TRBJ1-1, with a tentative D call TRBD1 (6 bases). The CDR3 is made up of 14 amino acids. The V gene's germline CDR1 is SQVTM and CDR2 ANQGSEA. The V gene lost 4 bases and the J gene lost 11 bases, with 23 bases spanning the gap. CDR3 sequence: CSVVDRGPISPAFF. The CDR3 DNA reads as TGCAGCGTTGTCGATCGGGGGCCCATAAGCCCGGCTTTCTTT. Combining the CDR3 with reference TRBV29-1 and TRBJ1-1 gives the whole variable domain SAVISQKPSRDICQRGTSLTIQCQVDSQVTMMFWYRQQPGQSLTLIATANQGSEATYESGFVIDKFPISRPNLTFSTLTVSNMSPEDSSIYLCSVVDRGPISPAFFGQGTRLTVV.

The chain employs TRBV29-1 and TRBJ2-2; D call uncertain. The germline V gene has CDR1 SQVTM and CDR2 ANQGSEA. V shed 5 bases and J shed 5 bases, with 9 bases lying between them. CDR3 length: 12 residues. This chain's CDR3 is CSVQRSTGELFF. CDR3 coding DNA: TGCAGCGTTCAACGGTCAACCGGGGAGCTGTTTTTT.